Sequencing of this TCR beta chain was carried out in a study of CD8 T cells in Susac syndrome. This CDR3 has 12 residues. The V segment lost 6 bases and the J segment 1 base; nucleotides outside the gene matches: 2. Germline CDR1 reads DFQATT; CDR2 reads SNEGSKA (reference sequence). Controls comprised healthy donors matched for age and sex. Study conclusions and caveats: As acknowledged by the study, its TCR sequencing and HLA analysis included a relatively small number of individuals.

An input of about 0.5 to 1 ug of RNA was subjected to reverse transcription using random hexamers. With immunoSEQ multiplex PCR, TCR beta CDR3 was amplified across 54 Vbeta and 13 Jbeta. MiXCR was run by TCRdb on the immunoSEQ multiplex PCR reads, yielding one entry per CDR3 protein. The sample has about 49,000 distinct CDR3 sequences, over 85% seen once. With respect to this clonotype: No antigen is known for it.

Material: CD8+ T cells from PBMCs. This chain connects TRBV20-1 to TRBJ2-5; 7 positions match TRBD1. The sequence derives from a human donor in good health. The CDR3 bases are TGCAGTGCAAGGGACAGCCAAGAGACCCAGTACTTC. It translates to CSARDSQETQYF.